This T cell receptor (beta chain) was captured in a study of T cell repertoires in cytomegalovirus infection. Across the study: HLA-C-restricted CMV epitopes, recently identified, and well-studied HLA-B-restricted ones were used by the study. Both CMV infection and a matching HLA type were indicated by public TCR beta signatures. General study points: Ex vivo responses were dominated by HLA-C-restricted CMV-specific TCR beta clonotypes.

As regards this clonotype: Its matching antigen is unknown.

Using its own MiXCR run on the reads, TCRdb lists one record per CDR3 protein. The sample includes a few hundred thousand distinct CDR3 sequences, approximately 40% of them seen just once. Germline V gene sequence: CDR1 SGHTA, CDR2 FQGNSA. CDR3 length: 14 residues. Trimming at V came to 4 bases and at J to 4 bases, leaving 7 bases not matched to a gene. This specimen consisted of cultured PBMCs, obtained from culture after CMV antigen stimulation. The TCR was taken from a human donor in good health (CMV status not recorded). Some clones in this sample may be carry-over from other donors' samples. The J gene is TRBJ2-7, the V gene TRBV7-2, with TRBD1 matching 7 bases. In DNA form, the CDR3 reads TGTGCCAGCAGCTGGCCGGGACAGACATACGAGCAGTACTTC. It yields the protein CASSWPGQTYEQYF.